One sample yielded the 10 T cell receptor beta chains listed below, sequenced in a study of metastatic and nonmetastatic thyroid tumors. TCRdb re-processed the PCR reads through MiXCR. The sample lists roughly 15,000 clones; under 25% were seen once. Treatment of any kind had been given to no patient before thyroid surgery. Sequencing was carried out using blood. These receptor sequences come from a female donor with papillary thyroid cancer or a benign thyroid nodule (not recorded which). Some clones in this sample may be carry-over from other donors' samples.

This clone is deemed medium-sized. The V call is TRBV6-1, the J call TRBJ2-3, with TRBD1 matching over 8 bases. CDR1 and CDR2 from the germline V gene are MNHNS and SASEGT. CDR3 size: 14 residues. The V and J ends lost 6 bases and 0 bases, in that order; junction bases with no gene match: 2. The CDR3 nucleotides read TGTGCCAGCAGCCGGGACAGGAGCACAGATACGCAGTATTTT. It specifies CASSRDRSTDTQYF.

With respect to this clone: Sequence at one end of the junction differs from germline and may be a read error. The chain recombines TRBV28 with TRBJ2-2; 7 bases map to TRBD2. This CDR3 region has 15 residues. In germline, CDR1 is MDHEN, CDR2 SYDVKM. CDR3 loop: CASGPTSSNAGELFF. Here the CDR3 DNA reads TGTGCCAGCGGTCCGACTAGCTCGAACGCCGGGGAGCTGTTTTTT.

This clone was detected many times. The chain couples TRBV11-2 to TRBJ2-3; D is possibly TRBD2 (7 bases). This CDR3 is 17 amino acids long. The V end lost 4 bases, the J end lost 6 bases, and 23 bases lay between the germline ends. Germline assignment: CDR1 SGHAT and CDR2 FQNNGV. The CDR3 sequence: CASSSRGAGPWGDTQYF. DNA for the CDR3: TGTGCCAGCAGCTCCCGGGGGGCGGGCCCCTGGGGTGATACGCAGTATTTT.

The rearrangement uses TRBV5-1 and TRBJ2-1; 9 nucleotides agree with TRBD1. The germline V gene has CDR1 SGHRS and CDR2 YFSETQ. V shed 1 base, J shed 0 bases, and the junction held 8 bases outside the gene matches. This CDR3 contains 18 residues. The CDR3: CASSLRTGGAGSYNEQFF. Here the CDR3 DNA reads TGCGCCAGCAGCTTGCGCACAGGGGGCGCGGGCTCCTACAATGAGCAGTTCTTC. Variable domain in full (rest from reference TRBV5-1 and TRBJ2-1): KAGVTQTPRYLIKTRGQQVTLSCSPISGHRSVSWYQQTPGQGLQFLFEYFSETQRNKGNFPGRFSGRQFSNSRSEMNVSTLELGDSALYLCASSLRTGGAGSYNEQFFGPGTRLTVL.

The rearrangement uses TRBV11-2 and TRBJ1-3; D ambiguous. The germline V gene has CDR1 SGHAT and CDR2 FQNNGV. The germline V and J ends were trimmed by 3 bases and 0 bases, with 12 bases remaining between them. The CDR3 runs 16 residues. The CDR3 region is CASSFSWNRSGNTIYF. As DNA, the CDR3 is TGTGCCAGCAGCTTTTCATGGAATCGCTCTGGAAACACCATATATTTT. Using reference TRBV11-2 and TRBJ1-3 for the parts outside the CDR3, the full variable domain is EAGVAQSPRYKIIEKRQSVAFWCNPISGHATLYWYQQILGQGPKLLIQFQNNGVVDDSQLPKDRFSAERLKGVDSTLKIQPAKLEDSAVYLCASSFSWNRSGNTIYFGEGSWLTVV.

This clone was seen at least ten times. The chain recombines TRBV2 with TRBJ2-5; tentatively, D is TRBD2 (6 bases). The V end lost 7 bases, the J end lost 4 bases, and 10 bases lay between the germline ends. Germline assignment: CDR1 SNHLY and CDR2 FYNNEI. The CDR3 contains 12 residues. CDR3 sequence (DNA): TGTGCCAGCAAATATAGCGGAGAGACCCAGTACTTC. As protein: CASKYSGETQYF.

The chain recombines TRBV6-1 with TRBJ1-5, with D possibly matching TRBD1 (6 bases). V lost 2 bases and J lost 2, with 10 bases in between. Germline V gene data show CDR1 as MNHNS and CDR2 as SASEGT. CDR3 size: 15 residues. DNA for the CDR3: TGTGCCAGCAGTGAATGGGGGCCTGGCAATCAGCCCCAGCATTTT. Encoded protein: CASSEWGPGNQPQHF.

This clone was seen repeatedly, ten times or more. The chain is built from TRBV9 and TRBJ2-2; D is perhaps TRBD2 (5 bases). The CDR3 is made up of 16 amino acids. Germline CDR1 SGDLS, CDR2 YYNGEE. Trimming stripped 0 bases from V and 3 bases from J, with 12 bases between. The CDR3 DNA reads as TGTGCCAGCAGCGTAGTTGACACAGCGGACACCGGGGAGCTGTTTTTT. This translates into CASSVVDTADTGELFF. Full variable domain (rest looked up from reference TRBV9 and TRBJ2-2): DSGVTQTPKHLITATGQRVTLRCSPRSGDLSVYWYQQSLDQGLQFLIQYYNGEERAKGNILERFSAQQFPDLHSELNLSSLELGDSALYFCASSVVDTADTGELFFGEGSRLTVL.

Relative to its sample, this clone is medium-sized. The V gene is TRBV25-1, the J gene TRBJ2-3, with D uncertain. The V end lost 1 base, the J end lost 0 bases, and 5 bases lay between the germline ends. This CDR3 region has 14 residues. CDR1 is MGHDK and CDR2 is SYGVNS in the germline V gene. The CDR3 region is CASSELLSTDTQYF. The DNA for the CDR3 is TGTGCCAGCAGTGAATTGTTGAGCACAGATACGCAGTATTTT.

Ten or more counts support this clone. The CDR3 coding sequence is TGTGCCAGCAGTTTATGGATGACAGGAAACACTGAAGCTTTCTTT. Translated: CASSLWMTGNTEAFF. The chain uses TRBV12-3 or TRBV12-4 and TRBJ1-1; a weak D match, TRBD1 (6 bases). The CDR3 length is 15 residues. Trimming pared 2 bases from V and 2 bases from J, leaving 12 bases between.